Shown below are 17 T cell receptor beta chains from a single sample sequenced in a study of molecular identifiers for immune sequencing clone quantification (dated by TCRdb to the late 2010s). The library came from PCR. Sequencing took place on an Illumina HiSeq 4000. The public reads were reanalyzed by TCRdb: fastp trimming at Q25, MiXCR alignment, in-frame beta chains only. Rows matching on CDR3 protein sequence are summarized as one entry with the most common DNA and genes. The sample yields 400,000 to 600,000 distinct CDR3 sequences; roughly 23% were counted once. 0.65% to 0.95% of the sample rests with the top ten. Sequenced sample: naive CD8+ T cells from blood, with Jurkat cell RNA spiked in. In light of the paper, this sample's cell subset or site label describes: FACS-sorted CD8+CD4-CCR7+CD45RA+ naive T cells. Every receptor here comes from a human donor in good health. Some libraries in this study had Jurkat cell RNA spiked in.

The sample holds many counts of this clonotype. The chain joins TRBV7-8 to TRBJ2-3; TRBD1 aligns across 8 bases. V was clipped by 5 bases and J by 6 bases; unmatched bases: 16. This CDR3 region has 17 residues. CDR1 SGHVS and CDR2 FQNEAQ come from the germline V gene. The CDR3 coding sequence is TGTGCCAGCAGCCCTAGGACCGCAGGGACAGGCGACGATACGCAGTATTTT. Translated, it gives CASSPRTAGTGDDTQYF.

This clonotype appeared a few times. A much larger clone lies a single base off, so this may be a read error. The rearrangement links TRBV11-2 to TRBJ2-7; 10 nucleotides agree with TRBD1. CDR3 length: 14 amino acids. Germline CDR1 reads SGHAT; CDR2 reads FQNNGV. V was clipped by 4 bases and J by 2 bases; unmatched bases: 2. CDR3 region: CASSWDRGAYEQYF. CDR3 nucleotides: TGTGCCAGCAGCTGGGACAGGGGCGCCTACGAGCAGTACTTC.

V and J are TRBV13 and TRBJ2-3; 7 nucleotides match TRBD1. The CDR3 runs to 15 residues. The germline gives CDR1 PRHDT, CDR2 FYEKMQ (reference sequence). V shed 5 bases, J shed 3 bases, and the junction held 8 bases outside the gene matches. In DNA, the CDR3 is TGTGCCAGCAGCCCGCAGGGGGATCGGACAGATACGCAGTATTTT. As protein: CASSPQGDRTDTQYF.

This clonotype was seen ten or more times. The chain recombines TRBV27 with TRBJ2-7; D tentatively reads TRBD1 or TRBD2 (6 bases each). The CDR3 sequence is 14 residues long. Germline V gene sequence: CDR1 MNHEY, CDR2 SMNVEV (reference sequence). The V end was cut by 1 base, the J end by 6 bases, with 13 bases between. CDR3 amino acids: CASSLWAGGTEQYF. CDR3 coding DNA: TGTGCCAGCAGTTTATGGGCCGGGGGCACCGAGCAGTACTTC.

Notes on this clonotype: With a much larger clone just one base away, this may be a read error. Because the CDR3 is missing its conserved closing phenylalanine or tryptophan, this is likely a read error. The chain uses TRBV20-1 and TRBJ2-7; TRBD2 matches 10 bases. The CDR3 totals 13 residues. Looked up from germline, CDR1 is DFQATT and CDR2 is SNEGSKA (reference sequence). Trimming at V came to 4 bases and at J to 6 bases, leaving 6 bases not matched to a gene. Here the CDR3 DNA reads TGCAGTGCTAACCTGGGACTAGCGCTCGAGCAGTACCTC. Amino acid sequence: CSANLGLALEQYL.

In this sample, this clonotype turned up many times. The V and J genes are TRBV29-1 and TRBJ1-2; D gene unclear. Germline V gives CDR1 SQVTM, CDR2 ANQGSEA. Trimming removed 5 bases at V and 4 bases at J, with 14 bases between. CDR3 length: 13 residues. In nucleotides, the CDR3 is TGCAGCGTTCCAGGTCTAGCGTCCTATGGCTACACCTTC. The encoded protein is CSVPGLASYGYTF.

The rearrangement links TRBV18 to TRBJ2-3; D tentatively fits TRBD1 or TRBD2 (5 bases each). CDR1 and CDR2 from the germline V gene are KGHSH and LQKENI. CDR3 length: 14 residues. Trimming stripped 0 bases from V and 5 bases from J, with 9 bases between. In DNA, the CDR3 is TGTGCCAGCTCACCACCGGGGGTTGGAGATACGCAGTATTTT. This encodes CASSPPGVGDTQYF.

This clonotype was counted ten times or more. The chain employs TRBV7-9 and TRBJ2-7; the D is unclear. The CDR3 runs 11 residues. Germline V gene sequence: CDR1 SEHNR, CDR2 FQNEAQ (reference sequence). V was trimmed by 4 bases and J by 7 bases, leaving 8 bases between them. CDR3 amino acids: CASSSGPEQYF. The CDR3 bases are TGTGCCAGCAGCTCCGGACCGGAGCAGTACTTC.

As to this clonotype: A read error may explain this, as a much larger clone is one base away. The chain uses TRBV5-1 and TRBJ2-4; D possibly corresponds to TRBD2 (5 bases). The CDR3 extends over 11 amino acids. The germline CDR1 and CDR2 sequences are SGHRS and YFSETQ. CDR3 in amino acids: CAGSAGNIQYF. CDR3 bases: TGCGCCGGCAGCGCGGGAAACATTCAGTACTTC.

There are many counts of this clonotype. The chain combines TRBV30 with TRBJ2-3; D remains ambiguous. This CDR3 has 16 residues. V dropped 0 bases and J dropped 6 bases, with 19 bases sitting between them. Germline CDR1 GTSNPN, CDR2 SVGIG (reference sequence). The DNA of the CDR3 is TGTGCCTGGAGTGTCCCCTCTACTCTTTTTGGTGATACGCAGTATTTT. It codes for CAWSVPSTLFGDTQYF.

This clonotype was seen a few times. The V call is TRBV6-5, the J call TRBJ2-2, with TRBD1 as a possible D gene (6 bases). V dropped 0 bases and J dropped 2 bases, with 10 bases sitting between them. The CDR3 has 16 amino acids. Per germline, CDR1 MNHEY and CDR2 SVGAGI. The CDR3 nucleotides read TGTGCCAGCAGTTACTCGACAGGAGTTAACACCGGGGAGCTGTTTTTT. Protein sequence: CASSYSTGVNTGELFF.

V gene TRBV6-5 combines with J gene TRBJ2-2; no definite D call. The CDR3 loop spans 15 amino acids. Germline lookup yields CDR1 MNHEY and CDR2 SVGAGI. Trimming took 2 bases from V and 0 from J, leaving 7 bases between them. The CDR3 here is CASSYEVSNTGELFF. The DNA for the CDR3 is TGTGCCAGCAGTTACGAGGTCTCGAACACCGGGGAGCTGTTTTTT.

With regard to this clonotype: This may be a read error: a much more frequent sequence differs by one nucleotide. The chain recombines TRBV6-2 or TRBV6-3 with TRBJ2-7; no clear D gene. The V and J ends lost 1 base and 0 bases respectively, with 13 bases between them. The CDR3 runs 16 residues. The germline V gene has CDR1 MNHEY and CDR2 SVGEGT. The CDR3 loop is CASSYLRFQSSYEQYF. As DNA, the CDR3 is TGTGCCAGCAGTTACTTGAGGTTCCAGAGCTCCTACGAGCAGTACTTC.

This clonotype came up a few times. The rearrangement joins TRBV20-1 to TRBJ2-2, with D possibly TRBD1 on 5 matching bases. V lost 4 bases to trimming and J lost 2 bases, with 8 bases between them. The CDR3 runs to 13 residues. The V gene's germline CDR1 is DFQATT and CDR2 SNEGSKA (reference sequence). For the CDR3, the DNA is TGCAGTGCTACAGGGATAAACACCGGGGAGCTGTTTTTT. The encoded protein is CSATGINTGELFF.

The sample holds a few counts of this clonotype. The V gene is TRBV6-1, the J gene TRBJ2-7; 8 bases map to TRBD1. J was trimmed by 3 bases and V by 0 bases; bases with no gene match: 7. In germline, CDR1 is MNHNS, CDR2 SASEGT. This CDR3 has 16 amino acids. The CDR3 DNA reads TGTGCCAGCAGTGAAGCCCGCGGGACAGGAATCTACGAGCAGTACTTC. Encoded protein: CASSEARGTGIYEQYF.

This rearrangement joins TRBV7-8 to TRBJ2-2, with 10 bases identical to TRBD1. V lost 5 bases to trimming and J lost 9 bases; unmatched junction nucleotides: 6. The CDR3 runs 14 residues. CDR1 and CDR2 from the germline V gene are SGHVS and FQNEAQ. In nucleotides, the CDR3 is TGTGCCAGCAGCCCAGGGACAGGGGCCAGGGAGCTGTTTTTT. Residues: CASSPGTGARELFF.

This clonotype was seen a handful of times. DNA of the CDR3: TGTGCCAGCAGTTTATGGGCGGGCTACGAGCAGTACTTC. It specifies CASSLWAGYEQYF. The chain couples TRBV12-3 or TRBV12-4 to TRBJ2-7; possible D gene TRBD2, 5 bases. Trimming removed 2 bases at V and 3 bases at J, with 8 bases between. The CDR3 loop spans 13 amino acids.